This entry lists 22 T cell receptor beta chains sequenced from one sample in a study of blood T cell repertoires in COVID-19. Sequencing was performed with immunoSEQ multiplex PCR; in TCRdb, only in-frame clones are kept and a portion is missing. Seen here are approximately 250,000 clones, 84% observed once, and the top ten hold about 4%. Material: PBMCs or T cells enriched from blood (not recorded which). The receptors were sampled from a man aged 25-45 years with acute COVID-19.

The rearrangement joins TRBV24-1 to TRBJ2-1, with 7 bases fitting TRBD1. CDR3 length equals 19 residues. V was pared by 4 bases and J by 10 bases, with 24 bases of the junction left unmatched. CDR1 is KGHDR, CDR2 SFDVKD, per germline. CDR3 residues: CATSDLPGKTLKKTGEQFF. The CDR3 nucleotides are TGTGCCACCAGTGACTTGCCGGGAAAGACTCTCAAAAAGACAGGGGAGCAGTTCTTC.

The CDR3 region is CASSQRHQTTYYGYTF. CDR3 DNA: TGTGCCAGCAGCCAAAGACACCAGACCACCTATTATGGCTACACCTTC. The chain is built from TRBV13 and TRBJ1-2, with no clear D. Germline-derived CDR1 and CDR2 are PRHDT and FYEKMQ (reference sequence). The V and J ends lost 5 bases and 5 bases respectively, with 21 bases between them. CDR3 length equals 16 residues. Based on the CDR3 plus reference TRBV13 and TRBJ1-2, the full variable domain is AAGVIQSPRHLIKEKRETATLKCYPIPRHDTVYWYQQGPGQDPQFLISFYEKMQSDKGSIPDRFSAQQFSDYHSELNMSSLELGDSALYFCASSQRHQTTYYGYTFGSGTRLTVV.

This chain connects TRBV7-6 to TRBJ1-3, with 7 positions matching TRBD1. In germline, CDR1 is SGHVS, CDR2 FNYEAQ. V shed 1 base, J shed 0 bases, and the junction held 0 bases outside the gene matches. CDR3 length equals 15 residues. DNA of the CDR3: TGTGCCAGCAGCTTAGGACAGGGCTCTGGAAACACCATATATTTT. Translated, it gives CASSLGQGSGNTIYF.

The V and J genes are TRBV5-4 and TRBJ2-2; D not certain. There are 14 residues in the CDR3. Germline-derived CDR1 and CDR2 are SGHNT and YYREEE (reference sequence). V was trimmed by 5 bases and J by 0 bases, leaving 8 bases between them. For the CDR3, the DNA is TGTGCCAGCAGTTTCGAGACGAACACCGGGGAGCTGTTTTTT. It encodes CASSFETNTGELFF.

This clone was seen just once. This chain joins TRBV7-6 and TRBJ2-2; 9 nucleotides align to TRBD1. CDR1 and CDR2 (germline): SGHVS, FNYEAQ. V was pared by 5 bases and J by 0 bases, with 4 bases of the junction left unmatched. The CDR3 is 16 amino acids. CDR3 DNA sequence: TGTGCCAGCAGCCTCTGGACAGGGGCGAACACCGGGGAGCTGTTTTTT. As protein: CASSLWTGANTGELFF.

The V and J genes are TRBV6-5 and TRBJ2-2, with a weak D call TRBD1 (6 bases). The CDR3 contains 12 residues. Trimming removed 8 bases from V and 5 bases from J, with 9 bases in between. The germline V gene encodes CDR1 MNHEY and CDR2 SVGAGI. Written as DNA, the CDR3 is TGTGCCAGCCACAGGGAGACCGGGGAGCTGTTTTTT. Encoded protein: CASHRETGELFF.

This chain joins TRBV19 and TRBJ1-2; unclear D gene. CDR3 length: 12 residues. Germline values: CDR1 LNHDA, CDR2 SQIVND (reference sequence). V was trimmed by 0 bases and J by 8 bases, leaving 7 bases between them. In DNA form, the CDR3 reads TGTGCCAGTAGTATAGAGGGAGGCGGCTACACCTTC. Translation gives CASSIEGGGYTF.

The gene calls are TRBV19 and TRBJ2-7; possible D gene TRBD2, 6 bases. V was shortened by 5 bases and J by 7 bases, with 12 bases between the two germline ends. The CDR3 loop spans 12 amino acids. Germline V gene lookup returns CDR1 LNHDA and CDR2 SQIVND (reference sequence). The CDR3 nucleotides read TGTGCCAGTAGTCAGGACGGAGGGGAGCAGTACGTC. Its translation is CASSQDGGEQYV.

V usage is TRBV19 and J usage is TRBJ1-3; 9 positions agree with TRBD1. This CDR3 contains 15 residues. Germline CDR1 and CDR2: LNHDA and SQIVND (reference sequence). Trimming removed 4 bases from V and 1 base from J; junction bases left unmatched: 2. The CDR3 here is CASSSGTGSGNTIYF. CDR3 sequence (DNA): TGTGCCAGTAGTAGCGGGACAGGGTCTGGAAACACCATATATTTT.

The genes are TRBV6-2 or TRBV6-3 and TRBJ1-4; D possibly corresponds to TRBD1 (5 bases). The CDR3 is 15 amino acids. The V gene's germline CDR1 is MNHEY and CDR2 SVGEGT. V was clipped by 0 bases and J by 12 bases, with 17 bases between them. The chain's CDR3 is CASSYSSKGPPELFF. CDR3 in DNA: TGTGCCAGCAGTTACTCGAGTAAGGGGCCTCCAGAACTGTTTTTT.

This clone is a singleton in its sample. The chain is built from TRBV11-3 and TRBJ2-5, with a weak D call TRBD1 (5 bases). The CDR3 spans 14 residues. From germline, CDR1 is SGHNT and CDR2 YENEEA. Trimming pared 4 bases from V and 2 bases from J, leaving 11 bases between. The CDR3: CASSSDTVQETQYF. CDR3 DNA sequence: TGTGCCAGCAGCTCGGACACCGTACAAGAGACCCAGTACTTC. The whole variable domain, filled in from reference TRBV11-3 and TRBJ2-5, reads EAGVVQSPRYKIIEKKQPVAFWCNPISGHNTLYWYLQNLGQGPELLIRYENEEAVDDSQLPKDRFSAERLKGVDSTLKIQPAELGDSAVYLCASSSDTVQETQYFGPGTRLLVL.

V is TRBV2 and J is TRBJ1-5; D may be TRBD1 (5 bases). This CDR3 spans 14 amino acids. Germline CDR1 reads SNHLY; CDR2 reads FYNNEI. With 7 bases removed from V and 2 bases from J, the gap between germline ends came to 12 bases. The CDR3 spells CASTGLGRNQPQHF. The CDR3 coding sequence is TGTGCCAGCACGGGACTCGGTCGCAATCAGCCCCAGCATTTT. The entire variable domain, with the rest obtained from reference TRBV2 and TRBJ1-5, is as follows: EPEVTQTPSHQVTQMGQEVILRCVPISNHLYFYWYRQILGQKVEFLVSFYNNEISEKSEIFDDQFSVERPDGSNFTLKIRSTKLEDSAMYFCASTGLGRNQPQHFGDGTRLSIL.

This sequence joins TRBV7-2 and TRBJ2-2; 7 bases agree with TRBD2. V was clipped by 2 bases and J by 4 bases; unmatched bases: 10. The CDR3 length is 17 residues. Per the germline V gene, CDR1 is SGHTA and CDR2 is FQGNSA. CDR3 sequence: CASSLTGGRLGTGELFF. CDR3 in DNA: TGTGCCAGCAGCTTAACGGGGGGAAGGTTGGGCACCGGGGAGCTGTTTTTT.

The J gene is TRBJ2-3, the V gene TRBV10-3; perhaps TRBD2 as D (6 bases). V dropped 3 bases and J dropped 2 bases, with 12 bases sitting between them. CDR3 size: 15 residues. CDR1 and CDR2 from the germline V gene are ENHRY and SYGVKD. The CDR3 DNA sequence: TGTGCCATCAGTGATGCGGGGATCAACACAGATACGCAGTATTTT. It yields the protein CAISDAGINTDTQYF.

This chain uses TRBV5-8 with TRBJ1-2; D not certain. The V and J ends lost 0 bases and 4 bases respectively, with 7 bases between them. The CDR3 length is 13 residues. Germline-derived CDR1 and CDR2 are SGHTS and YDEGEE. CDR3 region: CASSLDGVYGYTF. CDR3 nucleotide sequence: TGTGCCAGCAGCTTGGACGGGGTCTATGGCTACACCTTC.

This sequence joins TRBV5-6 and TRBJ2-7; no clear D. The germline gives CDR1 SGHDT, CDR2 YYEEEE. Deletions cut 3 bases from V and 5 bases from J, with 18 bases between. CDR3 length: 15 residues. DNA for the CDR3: TGTGCCAGCAGCTCGAGTACCCGAATAGTAAACGAGCAGTACGTC. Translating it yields CASSSSTRIVNEQYV.

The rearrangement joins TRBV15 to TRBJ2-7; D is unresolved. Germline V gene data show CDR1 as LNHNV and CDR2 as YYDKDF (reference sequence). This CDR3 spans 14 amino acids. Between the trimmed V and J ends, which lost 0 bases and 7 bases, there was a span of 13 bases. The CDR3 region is CATSRDPGSSEQYV. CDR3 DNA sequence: TGTGCCACCAGCAGAGACCCCGGGTCCTCAGAGCAGTACGTC.

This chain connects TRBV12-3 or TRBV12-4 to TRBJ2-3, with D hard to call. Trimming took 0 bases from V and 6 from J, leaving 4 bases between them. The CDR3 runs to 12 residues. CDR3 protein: CASSLAADTQYF. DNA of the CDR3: TGTGCCAGCAGTTTAGCAGCTGATACGCAGTATTTT.

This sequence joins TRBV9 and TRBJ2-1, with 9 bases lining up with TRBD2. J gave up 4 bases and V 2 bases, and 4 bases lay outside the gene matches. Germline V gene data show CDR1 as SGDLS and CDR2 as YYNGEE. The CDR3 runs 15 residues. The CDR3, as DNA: TGTGCCAGCAGCGTTACTAGCGGGTTTTACAATGAGCAGTTCTTC. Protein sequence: CASSVTSGFYNEQFF.

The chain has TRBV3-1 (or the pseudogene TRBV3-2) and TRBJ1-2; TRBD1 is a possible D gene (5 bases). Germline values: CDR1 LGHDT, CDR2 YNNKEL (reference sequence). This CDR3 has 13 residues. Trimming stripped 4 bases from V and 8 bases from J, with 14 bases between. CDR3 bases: TGTGCCAGCAGCCGTACAGGCAGCTTAGGCTACACCTTC. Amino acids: CASSRTGSLGYTF.

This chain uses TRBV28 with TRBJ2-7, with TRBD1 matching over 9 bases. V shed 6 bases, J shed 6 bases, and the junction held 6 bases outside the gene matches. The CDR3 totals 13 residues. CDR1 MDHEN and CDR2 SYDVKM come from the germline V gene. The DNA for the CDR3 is TGTGCCAGCAGCCGCGGACAGGGGCGCGAGCAGTACGTC. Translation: CASSRGQGREQYV.

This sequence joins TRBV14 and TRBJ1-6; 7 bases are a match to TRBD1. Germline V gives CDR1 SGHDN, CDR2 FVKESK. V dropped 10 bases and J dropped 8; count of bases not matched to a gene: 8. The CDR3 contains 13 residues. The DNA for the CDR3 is TGTGCCACAAAAAGGGGGCTTGATTCACCCCTCCACTTT. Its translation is CATKRGLDSPLHF.